This TCR beta chain was captured by sequencing in a study of blood T cells in healthy people across ages. Findings and limits, study-wide: Strongly correlated with naive T cell percentage was TCR beta diversity.

Caucasian, healthy and from Russia, the donors were aged between about 6 and 90. Turning to this clonotype: The antigen is not known. At one of its ends the junction is not consistent with the germline gene, which may arise from a read error.

Primed by a sample-barcoded 5' primer and a J-beta primer mix, a second PCR proceeded for about 7 to 11 cycles. All samples gave at least 3 million CDR3-containing paired-end reads. From the 5' RACE reads, TCRdb called clonotypes with MiXCR, one entry per CDR3 protein. The table records roughly 700,000 distinct CDR3 sequences, more than 40% of them present only once. The CDR3 extends over 16 amino acids. The germline CDR1 and CDR2 sequences are SGDLS and YYNGEE. Sequenced: blood. This chain joins TRBV9 and TRBJ2-5; TRBD2 matches at 12 bases. The origin of this receptor is a woman aged 55-75 years in good health. The CDR3 nucleotides read TGTGCCAGCAACGTAGCTACGGGACTAGCGGGCAATGAGCAGTACTTC. Encoded protein: CASNVATGLAGNEQYF.